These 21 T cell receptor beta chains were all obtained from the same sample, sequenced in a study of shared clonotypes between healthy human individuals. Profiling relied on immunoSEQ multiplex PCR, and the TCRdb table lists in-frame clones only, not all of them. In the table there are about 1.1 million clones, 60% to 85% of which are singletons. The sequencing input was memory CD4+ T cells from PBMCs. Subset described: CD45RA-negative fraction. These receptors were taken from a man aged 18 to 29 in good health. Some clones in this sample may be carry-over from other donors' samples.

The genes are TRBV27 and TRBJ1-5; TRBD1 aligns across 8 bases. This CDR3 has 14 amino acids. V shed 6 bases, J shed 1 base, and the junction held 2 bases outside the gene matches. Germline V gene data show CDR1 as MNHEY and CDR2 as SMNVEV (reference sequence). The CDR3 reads CASRDRVSNQPQHF. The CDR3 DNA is TGTGCCAGCAGGGACAGGGTCAGCAATCAGCCCCAGCATTTT.

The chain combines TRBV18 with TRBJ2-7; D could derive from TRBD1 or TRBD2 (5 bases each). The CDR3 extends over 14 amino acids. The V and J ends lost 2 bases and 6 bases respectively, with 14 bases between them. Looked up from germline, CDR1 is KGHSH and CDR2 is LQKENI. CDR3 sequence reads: CASSPRDGDLEQYF. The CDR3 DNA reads TGTGCCAGCTCACCAAGGGACGGGGACCTCGAGCAGTACTTC.

CDR3 protein: CASASPPLGEQYF. In DNA form, the CDR3 reads TGTGCCAGCGCAAGTCCACCCCTGGGCGAGCAGTACTTC. The chain employs TRBV28 and TRBJ2-7; D is unclear. Trimming stripped 8 bases from V and 6 bases from J, with 17 bases between. Germline CDR1 is MDHEN and CDR2 is SYDVKM. This CDR3 comprises 13 residues.

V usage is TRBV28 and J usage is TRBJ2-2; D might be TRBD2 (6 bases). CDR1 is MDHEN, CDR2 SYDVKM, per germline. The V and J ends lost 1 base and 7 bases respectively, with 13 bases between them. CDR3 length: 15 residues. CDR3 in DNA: TGTGCCAGCAGTTTATCGGGCTCGGGGGTCGGGGAGCTGTTTTTT. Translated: CASSLSGSGVGELFF.

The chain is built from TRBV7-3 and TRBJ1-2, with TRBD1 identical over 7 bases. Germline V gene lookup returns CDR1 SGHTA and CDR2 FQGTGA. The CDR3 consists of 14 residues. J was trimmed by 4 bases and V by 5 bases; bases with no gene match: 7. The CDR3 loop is CASSDRVGAYGYTF. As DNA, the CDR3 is TGTGCCAGCAGCGACAGGGTAGGAGCCTATGGCTACACCTTC.

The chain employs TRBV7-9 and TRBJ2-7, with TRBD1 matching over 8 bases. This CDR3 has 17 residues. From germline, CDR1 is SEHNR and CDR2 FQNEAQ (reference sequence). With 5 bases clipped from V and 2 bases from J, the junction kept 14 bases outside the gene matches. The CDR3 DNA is TGTGCCAGCAGCCGAAGGTCCAGGACAGGGAGCACCTACGAGCAGTACTTC. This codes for CASSRRSRTGSTYEQYF.

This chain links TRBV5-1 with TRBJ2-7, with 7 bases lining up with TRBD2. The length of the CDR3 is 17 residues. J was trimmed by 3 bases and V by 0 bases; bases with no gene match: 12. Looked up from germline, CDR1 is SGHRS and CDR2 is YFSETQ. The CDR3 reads CASSLVRAGTTNYEQYF. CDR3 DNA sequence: TGCGCCAGCAGCTTGGTGCGGGCCGGGACTACGAACTACGAGCAGTACTTC.

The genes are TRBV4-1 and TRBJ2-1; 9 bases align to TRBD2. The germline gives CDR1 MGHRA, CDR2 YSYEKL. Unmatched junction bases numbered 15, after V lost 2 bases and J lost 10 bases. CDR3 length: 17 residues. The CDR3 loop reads CASSQLGASGDPWEQFF. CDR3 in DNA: TGCGCCAGCAGCCAACTGGGGGCTAGCGGGGATCCTTGGGAGCAGTTCTTC.

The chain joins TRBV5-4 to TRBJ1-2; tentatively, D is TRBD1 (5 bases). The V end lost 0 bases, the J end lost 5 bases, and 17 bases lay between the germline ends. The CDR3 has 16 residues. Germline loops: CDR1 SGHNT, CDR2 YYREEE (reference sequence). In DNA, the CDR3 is TGTGCCAGCAGCTTGGAACTCCTTGGGAGGGGTTATGGCTACACCTTC. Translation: CASSLELLGRGYGYTF.

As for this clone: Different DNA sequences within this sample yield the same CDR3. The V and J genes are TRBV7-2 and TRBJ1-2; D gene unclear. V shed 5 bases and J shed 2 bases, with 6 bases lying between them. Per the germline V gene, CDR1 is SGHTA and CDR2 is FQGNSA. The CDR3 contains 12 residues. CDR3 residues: CASSLINYGYTF. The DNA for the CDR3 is TGTGCCAGCAGCCTGATCAACTATGGCTACACCTTC.

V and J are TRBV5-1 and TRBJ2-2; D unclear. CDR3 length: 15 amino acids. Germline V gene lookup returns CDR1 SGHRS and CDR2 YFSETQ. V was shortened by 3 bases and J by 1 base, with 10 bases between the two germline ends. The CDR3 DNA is TGCGCCAGCAGCTCCAATTCAGGGAACACCGGGGAGCTGTTTTTT. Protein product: CASSSNSGNTGELFF. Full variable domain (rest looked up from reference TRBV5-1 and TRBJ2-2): KAGVTQTPRYLIKTRGQQVTLSCSPISGHRSVSWYQQTPGQGLQFLFEYFSETQRNKGNFPGRFSGRQFSNSRSEMNVSTLELGDSALYLCASSSNSGNTGELFFGEGSRLTVL.

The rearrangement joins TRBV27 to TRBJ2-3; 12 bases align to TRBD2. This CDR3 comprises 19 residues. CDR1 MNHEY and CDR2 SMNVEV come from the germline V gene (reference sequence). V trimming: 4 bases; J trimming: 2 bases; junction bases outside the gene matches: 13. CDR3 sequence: CASSSTKKGLAGPTDTQYF. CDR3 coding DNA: TGTGCCAGCAGTTCAACCAAGAAGGGACTAGCGGGCCCCACAGATACGCAGTATTTT.

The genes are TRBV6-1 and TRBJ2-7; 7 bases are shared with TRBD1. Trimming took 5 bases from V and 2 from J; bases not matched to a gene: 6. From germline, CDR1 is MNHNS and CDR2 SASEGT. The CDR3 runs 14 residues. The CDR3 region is CASSRSGGAYEQYF. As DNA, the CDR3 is TGTGCCAGCAGTAGGTCAGGGGGAGCCTACGAGCAGTACTTC.

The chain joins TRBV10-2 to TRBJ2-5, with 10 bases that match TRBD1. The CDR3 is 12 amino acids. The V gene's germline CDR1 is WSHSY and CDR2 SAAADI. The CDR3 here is CASGTGVETQYF. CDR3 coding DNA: TGCGCATCAGGGACAGGGGTCGAGACCCAGTACTTC.

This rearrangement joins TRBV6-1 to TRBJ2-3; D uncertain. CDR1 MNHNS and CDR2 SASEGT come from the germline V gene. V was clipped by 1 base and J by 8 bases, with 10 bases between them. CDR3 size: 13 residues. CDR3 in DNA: TGTGCCAGCAGTGAAGGGACGCCCAGTACGCAGTATTTT. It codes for CASSEGTPSTQYF.

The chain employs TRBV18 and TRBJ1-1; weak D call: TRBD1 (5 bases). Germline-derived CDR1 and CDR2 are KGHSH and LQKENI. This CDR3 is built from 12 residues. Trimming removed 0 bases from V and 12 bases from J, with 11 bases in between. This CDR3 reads CASSPPGGRTFF. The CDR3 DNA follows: TGTGCCAGCTCACCACCGGGGGGTCGAACTTTCTTT. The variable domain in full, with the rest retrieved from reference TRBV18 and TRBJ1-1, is NAGVMQNPRHLVRRRGQEARLRCSPMKGHSHVYWYRQLPEEGLKFMVYLQKENIIDESGMPKERFSAEFPKEGPSILRIQQVVRGDSAAYFCASSPPGGRTFFGQGTRLTVV.

CDR3 DNA: TGTGCCAGCAGTTACAGGCAGTCCCACGAGCAGTACTTC. This codes for CASSYRQSHEQYF. The chain is built from TRBV6-5 and TRBJ2-7; unclear D gene. The V end was cut by 2 bases, the J end by 5 bases, with 10 bases between. Germline lookup yields CDR1 MNHEY and CDR2 SVGAGI. There are 13 residues in the CDR3.

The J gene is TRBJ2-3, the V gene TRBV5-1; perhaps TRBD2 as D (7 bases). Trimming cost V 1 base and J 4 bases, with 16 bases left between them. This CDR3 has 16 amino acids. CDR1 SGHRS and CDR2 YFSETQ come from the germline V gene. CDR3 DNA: TGCGCCAGCAGCTTGAACCTAGCGGAGGGGGCAGATACGCAGTATTTT. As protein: CASSLNLAEGADTQYF.

The CDR3 region is CASSPDRANYGYTF. The CDR3 region has the DNA TGTGCCAGCTCACCGGACAGGGCTAACTATGGCTACACCTTC. The chain carries TRBV18 and TRBJ1-2; 8 bases are a match to TRBD1. Germline loops: CDR1 KGHSH, CDR2 LQKENI. The CDR3 runs to 14 residues. Losses at the gene ends were 3 bases for V and 0 bases for J; bases not matched to a gene: 0.

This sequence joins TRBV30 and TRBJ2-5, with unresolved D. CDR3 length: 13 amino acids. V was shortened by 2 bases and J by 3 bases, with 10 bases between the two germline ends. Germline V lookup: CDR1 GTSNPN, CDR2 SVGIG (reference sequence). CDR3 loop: CAWSPRAKETQYF. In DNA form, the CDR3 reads TGTGCCTGGAGTCCCCGGGCCAAAGAGACCCAGTACTTC.

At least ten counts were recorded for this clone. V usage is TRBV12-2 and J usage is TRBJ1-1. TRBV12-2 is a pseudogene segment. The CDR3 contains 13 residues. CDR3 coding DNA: TGTGCAAGTCGCTTAAACCGACACACTGAAGCTTTCTTT. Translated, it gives CASRLNRHTEAFF.